A single sample is the source of the 18 T cell receptor beta chains below, sequenced in a study of blood T cell repertoires in COVID-19. Repertoires were generated with immunoSEQ multiplex PCR, while TCRdb's copy carries only in-frame clones and drops some. Found here are approximately 150,000 clones, about 83% of them singletons; the top ten hold 8.5% to 9.5%. Material for sequencing was peripheral blood. The receptors stem from a woman aged 45-65 years with active or convalescent COVID-19.

V gene TRBV28 combines with J gene TRBJ2-1; tentatively, D is TRBD2 (6 bases). The germline V gene encodes CDR1 MDHEN and CDR2 SYDVKM. The CDR3 runs 12 residues. The V and J ends lost 7 bases and 8 bases respectively, with 12 bases between them. The CDR3 DNA follows: TGTGCCAGCACCCGGGGGATTCATGAGCAGTTCTTC. It codes for CASTRGIHEQFF.

The chain carries TRBV6-2 or TRBV6-3 and TRBJ2-1, with a weak D call TRBD2 (5 bases). Germline assignment: CDR1 MNHEY and CDR2 SVGEGT. The length of the CDR3 is 18 residues. Trimming removed 2 bases at V and 4 bases at J, with 21 bases between. The CDR3 spells CASSYVYGVVSRYNEQFF. DNA for the CDR3: TGTGCCAGCAGTTACGTTTACGGGGTGGTATCGCGGTACAATGAGCAGTTCTTC.

J is TRBJ2-3 and V is TRBV5-1, with 7 bases lining up with TRBD1. The CDR3 loop spans 16 amino acids. The V and J ends lost 5 bases and 0 bases, in that order; junction bases with no gene match: 9. Germline V gives CDR1 SGHRS, CDR2 YFSETQ. CDR3 region: CASRRLPGQSTDTQYF. The CDR3 region has the DNA TGCGCCAGCAGGCGCCTCCCGGGACAGAGCACAGATACGCAGTATTTT.

The chain uses TRBV7-9 and TRBJ2-1, with TRBD1 as a possible D gene (6 bases). This CDR3 is 16 amino acids long. The germline CDR1 and CDR2 sequences are SEHNR and FQNEAQ (reference sequence). Trimming left V 6 bases short and J 9 bases short, with 24 bases between. The CDR3 sequence: CASSGDRDTVMFEQFF. CDR3 bases: TGTGCCAGCAGTGGCGACCGGGACACCGTAATGTTTGAGCAGTTCTTC.

The CDR3 nucleotides read TGCGCCAGCAGCTTCGGGTCTCCGTTTGGTACTGAAGCTTTCTTT. Its translation is CASSFGSPFGTEAFF. The chain has TRBV5-1 and TRBJ1-1; D uncertain. Trimming removed 2 bases at V and 5 bases at J, with 16 bases between. Germline CDR1 is SGHRS and CDR2 is YFSETQ. This CDR3 is 15 amino acids long.

This chain joins TRBV18 and TRBJ2-7; 8 positions agree with TRBD2. CDR3 length: 15 amino acids. CDR1 and CDR2 (germline): KGHSH, LQKENI. The V gene end was trimmed by 1 base and the J gene end by 5 bases; junction bases not matched to a gene: 7. The CDR3 sequence is CASSPRTGGPHEQYF. The CDR3 region has the DNA TGTGCCAGCTCACCACGTACGGGAGGGCCCCACGAGCAGTACTTC.

This clone was seen a few times. V and J are TRBV3-1 (or the pseudogene TRBV3-2) and TRBJ2-2; 12 bases are a match to TRBD2. Germline lookup yields CDR1 LGHDT and CDR2 YNNKEL (reference sequence). Unmatched junction bases numbered 4, after V lost 4 bases and J lost 7 bases. The CDR3 contains 15 residues. CDR3: CASSPGTSGFGELFF. The CDR3 region has the DNA TGTGCCAGCAGCCCGGGGACTAGCGGGTTCGGGGAGCTGTTTTTT.

V usage is TRBV5-6 and J usage is TRBJ2-2; D is possibly TRBD2 (5 bases). Trimming removed 5 bases at V and 3 bases at J, with 11 bases between. The CDR3 covers 14 residues. Germline V CDR1 and CDR2: SGHDT, YYEEEE. DNA for the CDR3: TGTGCCAGCAGTCGGAGCGGACACACCGGGGAGCTGTTTTTT. Protein sequence: CASSRSGHTGELFF.

V gene TRBV25-1 combines with J gene TRBJ2-1, with 7 bases aligning to TRBD2. This CDR3 region has 15 residues. The ends lost 5 bases at V and 4 bases at J; junction bases unmatched: 8. Per the germline V gene, CDR1 is MGHDK and CDR2 is SYGVNS. The CDR3 bases are TGTGCCAGCAGTTTCCTGGGGGGGAGTTACAATGAGCAGTTCTTC. It yields the protein CASSFLGGSYNEQFF.

This rearrangement joins TRBV10-3 to TRBJ2-2; weak D call: TRBD1 (6 bases). The CDR3 runs 13 residues. Trimming pared 11 bases from V and 6 bases from J, leaving 16 bases between. The germline V gene encodes CDR1 ENHRY and CDR2 SYGVKD. CDR3 bases: TGTGCCGCTCGGACAGAGAGGGCCGGGGAGCTGTTTTTT. This encodes CAARTERAGELFF.

CDR3 protein: CSAGRRDTIYF. In DNA form, the CDR3 reads TGCAGTGCTGGCCGGAGGGACACCATATATTTT. This rearrangement joins TRBV20-1 to TRBJ1-3; D is ambiguous. The CDR3 contains 11 residues. Germline V gene sequence: CDR1 DFQATT, CDR2 SNEGSKA (reference sequence). Deletions cut 5 bases from V and 8 bases from J, with 10 bases between.

The gene calls are TRBV12-3 or TRBV12-4 and TRBJ1-2; a possible D gene is TRBD1 (5 bases). Trimming stripped 3 bases from V and 11 bases from J, with 10 bases between. This CDR3 region has 11 residues. The CDR3 coding sequence is TGTGCCAGCAGTTTGGGGGGGGTGTACACCTTC. This gives the protein CASSLGGVYTF.

This chain links TRBV7-8 with TRBJ2-3; weak D call: TRBD2 (7 bases). This CDR3 comprises 15 residues. Looked up from germline, CDR1 is SGHVS and CDR2 is FQNEAQ. Trimming pared 5 bases from V and 6 bases from J, leaving 18 bases between. CDR3 in amino acids: CASSPVGGQGDTQYF. For the CDR3, the DNA is TGTGCCAGCAGCCCGGTGGGGGGGCAAGGGGATACGCAGTATTTT.

V and J are TRBV6-2 or TRBV6-3 and TRBJ2-7, with no clear D. V dropped 4 bases and J dropped 2 bases, with 12 bases sitting between them. Germline CDR1 and CDR2: MNHEY and SVGEGT. The CDR3 has 14 amino acids. DNA for the CDR3: TGTGCCAGCAGTTCAGGCTTTCGGACCTACGAGCAGTACTTC. Its protein is CASSSGFRTYEQYF.

This rearrangement joins TRBV13 to TRBJ1-1, with a weak D call TRBD1 (6 bases). From germline, CDR1 is PRHDT and CDR2 FYEKMQ (reference sequence). The length of the CDR3 is 14 residues. V dropped 6 bases and J dropped 7 bases, with 18 bases sitting between them. The CDR3 DNA follows: TGTGCCAGCAGGGACAGTTTCTTATTTGGTGAAGCTTTCTTT. Translated: CASRDSFLFGEAFF.

The rearrangement links TRBV6-2 or TRBV6-3 to TRBJ1-2; no reliable D call. The CDR3 extends over 17 amino acids. CDR1 is MNHEY and CDR2 is SVGEGT in the germline V gene. Between the trimmed V and J ends, which lost 5 bases and 0 bases, there was a span of 19 bases. DNA for the CDR3: TGTGCCAGCAGTAACCCCGAGGGCAGCTCAGCTAACTATGGCTACACCTTC. Protein: CASSNPEGSSANYGYTF.

The chain is built from TRBV19 and TRBJ1-4; D remains unclear. This CDR3 is 15 amino acids long. The V end was cut by 1 base, the J end by 5 bases, with 11 bases between. Germline loops: CDR1 LNHDA, CDR2 SQIVND (reference sequence). The CDR3 loop is CASSIGGRRNEKLFF. CDR3 DNA: TGTGCCAGTAGTATAGGAGGGAGGCGCAATGAAAAACTGTTTTTT.

In this sample, this clone turned up many times. V gene TRBV3-1 (or the pseudogene TRBV3-2) combines with J gene TRBJ2-1, with 7 bases aligning to TRBD1. The CDR3 loop spans 12 amino acids. V shed 1 base and J 12 bases; nucleotides not matched to a gene: 3. The germline gives CDR1 LGHDT, CDR2 YNNKEL (reference sequence). In DNA form, the CDR3 reads TGTGCCAGCAGCCAAGGAGGGACAGTGCAGTTCTTC. It yields the protein CASSQGGTVQFF.